One and the same sample provided the 14 T cell receptor beta chains below, sequenced in a study of shared clonotypes between healthy human individuals. As defined, naive CD8 cells were CD45RO-negative and positively selected for CCR7, with terminally differentiated effector memory CD45RA+ cells excluded. TCRdb's table, derived via immunoSEQ multiplex PCR, lists solely in-frame clones and lacks some. The sample holds about 2.1 million clones, 93% seen once. Input material: naive CD8+ T cells from PBMCs. The receptors derive from a man in his late teens or twenties in good health. Some clones in this sample may be carry-over from other donors' samples.

The chain uses TRBV27 and TRBJ1-2, with unresolved D. Deletions cut 4 bases from V and 5 bases from J, with 11 bases between. The germline gives CDR1 MNHEY, CDR2 SMNVEV (reference sequence). The CDR3 is 13 amino acids. CDR3 protein: CASSWPDGYGYTF. CDR3 DNA sequence: TGTGCCAGCAGTTGGCCGGACGGGTATGGCTACACCTTC.

V gene TRBV27 combines with J gene TRBJ2-1, with TRBD2 as a possible D gene (5 bases). The CDR3 runs to 16 residues. Germline CDR1 and CDR2: MNHEY and SMNVEV (reference sequence). Trimming removed 6 bases at V and 0 bases at J, with 15 bases between. CDR3 coding DNA: TGTGCCAGCAGCCACGTGAGGGCGAGCTCCTACAATGAGCAGTTCTTC. Protein sequence: CASSHVRASSYNEQFF.

With regard to this clone: In the same sample, other DNA sequences code for this CDR3. The V and J genes are TRBV7-9 and TRBJ1-1, with 8 bases that match TRBD1. Germline CDR1 SEHNR, CDR2 FQNEAQ (reference sequence). The CDR3 totals 12 residues. V lost 6 bases to trimming and J lost 7 bases; unmatched junction nucleotides: 4. The CDR3 region is CASRSGGDEAFF. As DNA, the CDR3 is TGTGCCAGCAGGTCAGGGGGCGATGAAGCTTTCTTT.

V usage is TRBV5-8 and J usage is TRBJ1-5; D is possibly TRBD1 (5 bases). V lost 4 bases and J 6 bases, leaving 14 bases between the germline ends. This CDR3 has 14 residues. Germline loops: CDR1 SGHTS, CDR2 YDEGEE. The CDR3 DNA is TGTGCCAGCAGCCTTGGGGGGTTTAGTCAGCCCCAGCATTTT. It is translated as CASSLGGFSQPQHF.

The chain uses TRBV29-1 and TRBJ1-1; 8 positions match TRBD1. J was trimmed by 7 bases and V by 3 bases; bases with no gene match: 7. The CDR3 spans 13 residues. CDR1 is SQVTM and CDR2 is ANQGSEA in the germline V gene. The CDR3, as DNA: TGCAGCGTTGACATACAGGGGGAGGTTGAAGCTTTCTTT. It is translated as CSVDIQGEVEAFF.

On this clone: The sample has other DNA sequences that encode this CDR3 too. This chain connects TRBV29-1 to TRBJ2-7; 8 bases map to TRBD1. The CDR3 spans 13 residues. The V gene end was trimmed by 3 bases and the J gene end by 0 bases; junction bases not matched to a gene: 1. The V gene's germline CDR1 is SQVTM and CDR2 ANQGSEA. Here the CDR3 reads CSVEDRDSYEQYF. DNA for the CDR3: TGCAGCGTTGAGGACAGGGACTCCTACGAGCAGTACTTC.

The chain carries TRBV4-3 and TRBJ1-2; TRBD1 agrees at 8 bases. This CDR3 contains 14 residues. J lost 8 bases, V lost 2 bases, and 7 bases had no gene match. CDR1 and CDR2 (germline): LGHNA, YSLEER. The CDR3 loop reads CASSQKTGARGYTF. CDR3 DNA sequence: TGCGCCAGCAGCCAAAAGACAGGGGCAAGGGGCTACACCTTC.

The chain carries TRBV27 and TRBJ2-5, with 7 bases fitting TRBD2. Looked up from germline, CDR1 is MNHEY and CDR2 is SMNVEV (reference sequence). There are 14 residues in the CDR3. The junction had 11 bases not matched to a gene; V was cut back by 8 bases and J by 5 bases. The DNA of the CDR3 is TGTGCCAGCGGCGGTAGCGGGTATAGGGAGACCCAGTACTTC. It yields the protein CASGGSGYRETQYF.

The chain combines TRBV9 with TRBJ2-1; 11 bases are a match to TRBD2. CDR3 length equals 16 residues. The V and J ends lost 3 bases and 6 bases, in that order; junction bases with no gene match: 8. CDR1 is SGDLS, CDR2 YYNGEE, per germline. CDR3 amino acids: CASSAPLAGAFNEQFF. The CDR3 DNA is TGTGCCAGCAGCGCCCCACTAGCGGGAGCGTTCAATGAGCAGTTCTTC.

The chain joins TRBV18 to TRBJ2-5, with a tentative D call TRBD2 (5 bases). Trimming took off 3 bases at V and 1 base at J, with 18 bases between the two ends. The CDR3 is 17 residues long. Germline V gene data show CDR1 as KGHSH and CDR2 as LQKENI. The CDR3 region is CASSPRESSRPQETQYF. The CDR3 nucleotides read TGTGCCAGCTCACCGAGGGAAAGCTCGAGGCCCCAAGAGACCCAGTACTTC.

The rearrangement joins TRBV4-1 to TRBJ2-7; TRBD1 might be the D (6 bases). CDR1 MGHRA and CDR2 YSYEKL come from the germline V gene. Trimming removed 4 bases at V and 4 bases at J, with 14 bases between. The CDR3 is 14 residues long. The chain's CDR3 is CASSPARGTYEQYF. CDR3 nucleotides: TGCGCCAGCAGCCCTGCCAGGGGAACATACGAGCAGTACTTC.

The chain links TRBV18 to TRBJ2-7, with a weak D call TRBD2 (5 bases). Per germline, CDR1 KGHSH and CDR2 LQKENI. The CDR3 is 16 amino acids. Trimming removed 3 bases from V and 6 bases from J, with 21 bases in between. The CDR3 is CASSPDGGRSRGEQYF. The DNA of the CDR3 is TGTGCCAGCTCACCGGATGGCGGGCGATCCCGAGGCGAGCAGTACTTC.

The V and J genes are TRBV28 and TRBJ2-7, with D possibly being TRBD2 (5 bases). The CDR3 runs to 14 residues. The V gene lost 3 bases and the J gene lost 0 bases, with 9 bases spanning the gap. CDR1 is MDHEN and CDR2 is SYDVKM in the germline V gene. CDR3 residues: CASSFVGDSYEQYF. The CDR3 nucleotides read TGTGCCAGCAGTTTTGTCGGGGACTCCTACGAGCAGTACTTC. The variable domain in full, with the rest retrieved from reference TRBV28 and TRBJ2-7, is DVKVTQSSRYLVKRTGEKVFLECVQDMDHENMFWYRQDPGLGLRLIYFSYDVKMKEKGDIPEGYSVSREKKERFSLILESASTNQTSMYLCASSFVGDSYEQYFGPGTRLTVT.

The chain carries TRBV6-1 and TRBJ1-5; D not resolved. The CDR3 is 15 residues long. Germline V CDR1 and CDR2: MNHNS, SASEGT. The V gene lost 2 bases and the J gene lost 0 bases, with 8 bases spanning the gap. The CDR3 DNA is TGTGCCAGCAGTGAACTCCTTTATAGCAATCAGCCCCAGCATTTT. This translates into CASSELLYSNQPQHF.